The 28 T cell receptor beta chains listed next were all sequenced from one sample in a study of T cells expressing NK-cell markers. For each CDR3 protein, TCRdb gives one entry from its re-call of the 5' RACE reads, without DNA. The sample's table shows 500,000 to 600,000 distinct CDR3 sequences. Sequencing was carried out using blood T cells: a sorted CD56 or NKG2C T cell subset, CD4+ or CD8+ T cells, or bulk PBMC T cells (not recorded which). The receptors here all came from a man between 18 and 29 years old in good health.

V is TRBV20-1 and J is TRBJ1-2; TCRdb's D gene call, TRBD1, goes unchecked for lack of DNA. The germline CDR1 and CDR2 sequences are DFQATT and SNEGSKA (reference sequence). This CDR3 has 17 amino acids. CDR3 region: CSARDRPRGIANYGYTF.

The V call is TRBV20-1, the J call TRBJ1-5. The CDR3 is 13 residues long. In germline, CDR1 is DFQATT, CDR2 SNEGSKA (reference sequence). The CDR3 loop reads CSAARDSNQPQHF.

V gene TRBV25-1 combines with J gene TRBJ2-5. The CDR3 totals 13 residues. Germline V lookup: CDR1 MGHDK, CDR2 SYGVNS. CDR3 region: CASRGISAETQYF.

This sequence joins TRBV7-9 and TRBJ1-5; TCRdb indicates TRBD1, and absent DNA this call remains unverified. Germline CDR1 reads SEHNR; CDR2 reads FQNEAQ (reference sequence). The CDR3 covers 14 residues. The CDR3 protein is CASSSDSSYQPQHF.

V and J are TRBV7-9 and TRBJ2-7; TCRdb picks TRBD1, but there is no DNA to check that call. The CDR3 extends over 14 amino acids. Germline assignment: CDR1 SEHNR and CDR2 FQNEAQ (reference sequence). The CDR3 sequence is CASTDRVAVYEQYF.

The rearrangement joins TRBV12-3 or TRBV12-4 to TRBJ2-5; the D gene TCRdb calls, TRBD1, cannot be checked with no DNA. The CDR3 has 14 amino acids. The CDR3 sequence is CASSLTPWGETQYF.

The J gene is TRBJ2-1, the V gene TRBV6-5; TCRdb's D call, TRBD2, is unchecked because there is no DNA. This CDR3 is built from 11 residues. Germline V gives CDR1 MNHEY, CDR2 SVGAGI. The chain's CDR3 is CASTQRETLFF.

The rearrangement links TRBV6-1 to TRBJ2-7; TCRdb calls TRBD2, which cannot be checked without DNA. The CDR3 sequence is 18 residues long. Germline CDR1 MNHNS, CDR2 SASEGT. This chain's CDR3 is CASRPLNPTGTSGDEQYF.

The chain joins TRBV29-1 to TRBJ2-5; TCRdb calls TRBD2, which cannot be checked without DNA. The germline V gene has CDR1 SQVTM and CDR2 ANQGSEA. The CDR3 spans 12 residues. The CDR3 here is CSVVGRDETQYF.

Here the CDR3 reads CASSLERNTDTQYF. The rearrangement links TRBV6-4 to TRBJ2-3. This CDR3 is 14 amino acids long. CDR1 is MRHNA and CDR2 is SNTAGT in the germline V gene.

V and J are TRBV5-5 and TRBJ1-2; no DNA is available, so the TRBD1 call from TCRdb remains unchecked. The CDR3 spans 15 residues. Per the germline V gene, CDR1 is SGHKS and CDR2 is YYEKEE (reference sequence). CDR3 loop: CASSFGRETNYGYTF. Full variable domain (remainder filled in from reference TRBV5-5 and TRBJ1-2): DAGVTQSPTHLIKTRGQQVTLRCSPISGHKSVSWYQQVLGQGPQFIFQYYEKEERGRGNFPDRFSARQFPNYSSELNVNALLLGDSALYLCASSFGRETNYGYTFGSGTRLTVV.

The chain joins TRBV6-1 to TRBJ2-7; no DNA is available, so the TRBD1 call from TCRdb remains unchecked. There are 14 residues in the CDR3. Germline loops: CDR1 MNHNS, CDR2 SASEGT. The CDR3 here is CASSPGSVSYEQYF.

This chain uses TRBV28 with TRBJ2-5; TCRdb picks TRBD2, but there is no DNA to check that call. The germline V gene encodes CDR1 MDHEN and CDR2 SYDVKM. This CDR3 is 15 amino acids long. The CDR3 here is CASSQGPGGGETQYF.

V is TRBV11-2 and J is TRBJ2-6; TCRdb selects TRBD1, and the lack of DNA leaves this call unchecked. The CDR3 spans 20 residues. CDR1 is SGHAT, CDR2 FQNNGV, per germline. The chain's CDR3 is CASSSRGGELVSSGANVLTF.

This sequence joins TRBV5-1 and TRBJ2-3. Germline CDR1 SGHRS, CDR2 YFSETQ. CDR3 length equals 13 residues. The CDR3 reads CASKMLSTDTQYF.

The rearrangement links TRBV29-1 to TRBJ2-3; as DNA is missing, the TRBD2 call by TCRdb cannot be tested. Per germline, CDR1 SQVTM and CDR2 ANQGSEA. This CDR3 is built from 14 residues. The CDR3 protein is CSVMREGTTDTQYF.

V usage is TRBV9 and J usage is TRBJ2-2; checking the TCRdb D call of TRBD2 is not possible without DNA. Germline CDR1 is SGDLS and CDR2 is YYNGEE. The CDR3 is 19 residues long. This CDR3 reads CASSPHGLAGGVSAGELFF.

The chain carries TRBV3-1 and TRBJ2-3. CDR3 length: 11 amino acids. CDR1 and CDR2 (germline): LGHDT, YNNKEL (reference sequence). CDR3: CASSQGSRPYF.

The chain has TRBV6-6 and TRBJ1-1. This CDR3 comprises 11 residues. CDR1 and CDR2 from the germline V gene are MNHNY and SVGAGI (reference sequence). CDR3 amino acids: CASSYNSEAFF.

The CDR3 spells CASSYIANTGELFF. The chain uses TRBV27 and TRBJ2-2. The length of the CDR3 is 14 residues. Germline CDR1 is MNHEY and CDR2 is SMNVEV (reference sequence).

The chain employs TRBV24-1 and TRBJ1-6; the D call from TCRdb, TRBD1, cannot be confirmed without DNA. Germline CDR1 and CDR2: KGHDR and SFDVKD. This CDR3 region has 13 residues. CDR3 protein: CATSRTVSSPLHF.

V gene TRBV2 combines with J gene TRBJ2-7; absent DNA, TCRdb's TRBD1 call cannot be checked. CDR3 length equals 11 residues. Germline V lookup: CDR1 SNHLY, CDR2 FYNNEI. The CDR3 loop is CASIRQGEQYF.

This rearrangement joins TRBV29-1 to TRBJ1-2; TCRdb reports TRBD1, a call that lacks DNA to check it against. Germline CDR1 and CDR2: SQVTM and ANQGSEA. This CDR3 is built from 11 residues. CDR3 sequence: CSVDGTDGYTF.

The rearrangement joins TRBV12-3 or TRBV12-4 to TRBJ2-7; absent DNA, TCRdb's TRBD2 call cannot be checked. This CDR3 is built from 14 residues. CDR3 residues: CASSRGLASYEQYF.

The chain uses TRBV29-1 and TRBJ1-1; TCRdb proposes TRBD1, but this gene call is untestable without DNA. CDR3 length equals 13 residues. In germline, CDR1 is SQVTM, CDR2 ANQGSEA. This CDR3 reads CSVIDRGNTEAFF.

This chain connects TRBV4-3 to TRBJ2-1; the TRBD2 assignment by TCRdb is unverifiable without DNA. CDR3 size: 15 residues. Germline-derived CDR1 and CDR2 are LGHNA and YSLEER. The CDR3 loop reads CASSQIAGVRNEQFF.

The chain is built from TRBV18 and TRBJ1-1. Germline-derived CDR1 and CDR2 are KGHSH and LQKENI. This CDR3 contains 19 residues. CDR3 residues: CASSPRLAGYKHSNTEAFF.

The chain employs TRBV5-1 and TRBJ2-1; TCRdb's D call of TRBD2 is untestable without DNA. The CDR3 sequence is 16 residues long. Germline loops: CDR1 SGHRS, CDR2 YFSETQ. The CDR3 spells CATRDSGAFGYNEQFF.